Listed below are T cell receptor beta chains from one sample, sequenced in a study of OX40 agonist ivuxolimab in advanced cancers. Here immunoSEQ multiplex PCR was the method, and the copy in TCRdb shows in-frame clones only, minus some. The sample holds 90,000 to 150,000 clones; around 87% are singletons and the top ten take approximately 0.55%. Specimen: CD4+ or CD8+ T cells sorted from blood, collected in a trial of the OX40 agonist ivuxolimab. The origin of the receptors is an adult with an advanced solid tumor such as melanoma, head and neck, liver or kidney cancer. Each CDR3 is given with its conserved first and last residue. Each record gives: J gene, D gene, clone size, V gene, CDR3 protein, CDR3 DNA. A D gene is named only where the DNA matches it firmly. Not every row has a clone size; where given, it reads once, few, many or a size class.

TRBJ1-4,NA,NA,TRBV7-2,CASSATGWGPGEKLFF,TGTGCCAGCAGCGCCACCGGCTGGGGGCCTGGTGAAAAACTGTTTTTT
TRBJ2-2,NA,NA,TRBV7-6,CASSLGLSGELFF,TGTGCCAGCAGCTTAGGACTATCCGGGGAGCTGTTTTTT
TRBJ1-6,TRBD1,NA,TRBV11-1,CASSRQGGNSPLHF,TGTGCCAGCAGCAGACAGGGAGGCAATTCACCCCTCCACTTT
TRBJ2-5,NA,NA,TRBV6-6,CASTLRETQYF,TGTGCCAGCACCCTCAGGGAGACCCAGTACTTC
TRBJ2-5,TRBD1,NA,TRBV11-2,CASSTDRVETQYF,TGTGCCAGCAGCACGGACAGGGTGGAGACCCAGTACTTC
TRBJ1-6,NA,NA,TRBV27,CASSLRRDNSPLHF,TGTGCCAGCAGTCTACGACGGGATAATTCACCCCTCCACTTT
TRBJ2-3,NA,NA,TRBV30,CAWSVGASSGGGTQYF,TGTGCCTGGAGTGTAGGGGCTAGCTCAGGTGGTGGTACGCAGTATTTT
TRBJ2-2,TRBD2,NA,TRBV6-1,CASSEGSGGPQTGELFF,TGTGCCAGCAGTGAAGGGTCGGGGGGGCCCCAGACCGGGGAGCTGTTTTTT
TRBJ2-2,NA,NA,TRBV30,CAWRASRELFF,TGTGCCTGGAGGGCCTCACGGGAGCTGTTTTTT
TRBJ2-2,TRBD1,NA,TRBV30,CAWSGTEYGELFF,TGTGCCTGGTCCGGGACAGAATACGGGGAGCTGTTTTTT
TRBJ2-1,TRBD1,NA,TRBV6-5,CASSRPGGHEQFF,TGTGCCAGCAGTCGTCCAGGGGGCCATGAGCAGTTCTTC
TRBJ1-1,NA,NA,TRBV29-1,CSVGFGPTEAFF,TGCAGCGTTGGGTTTGGACCAACTGAAGCTTTCTTT
TRBJ1-4,TRBD1,NA,TRBV18,CASSGGTVNEKLFF,TGTGCCAGCTCAGGAGGGACAGTGAATGAAAAACTGTTTTTT
TRBJ2-3,TRBD2,NA,TRBV6-6,CASRTSGLAGTDTQYF,TGTGCCAGCCGAACATCGGGACTAGCGGGCACAGATACGCAGTATTTT
TRBJ1-2,NA,NA,TRBV2,CASSDASTIYGYTF,TGTGCCAGCAGTGACGCGTCCACTATTTATGGCTACACCTTC
TRBJ1-2,NA,NA,TRBV5-4,CASSPGPSSSFENYGYTF,TGTGCCAGCAGCCCTGGACCCAGCTCTAGTTTCGAGAACTATGGCTACACCTTC
TRBJ2-1,NA,NA,TRBV7-9,CASSLGYGGAYEQFF,TGTGCCAGCAGCTTAGGTTATGGGGGGGCCTATGAGCAGTTCTTC
TRBJ1-6,TRBD1,NA,TRBV11-2,CASSSQGQGNNSPLHF,TGTGCCAGCAGCTCTCAAGGACAGGGAAATAATTCACCCCTCCACTTT
TRBJ2-7,NA,NA,TRBV19,CASSETLTYEQYF,TGTGCCAGTAGTGAGACACTGACCTACGAGCAGTACTTC
TRBJ2-3,NA,NA,TRBV7-9,CASSPLVQTDTQYF,TGTGCCAGCAGCCCCCTCGTTCAGACAGATACGCAGTATTTT
TRBJ1-5,NA,few,TRBV21-1,CASSKDWAGLSQPQHF,TGTGCCAGCAGCAAAGATTGGGCAGGGCTTAGTCAGCCCCAGCATTTT
TRBJ2-1,NA,NA,TRBV6-5,CASTRGGGNEQFF,TGTGCCAGCACCAGGGGCGGTGGCAATGAGCAGTTCTTC
TRBJ1-5,NA,NA,TRBV28,CASRLNRAGSLQPQHF,TGTGCCAGCAGGTTAAACAGGGCGGGCAGTCTCCAGCCCCAGCATTTT
TRBJ2-7,NA,NA,TRBV19,CASAAGASSYEQYF,TGTGCCAGTGCTGCGGGGGCGAGCTCCTACGAGCAGTACTTC
TRBJ1-5,NA,NA,TRBV28,CASSPTGGLSQPQHF,TGTGCCAGCAGTCCGACGGGAGGGTTAAGTCAGCCCCAGCATTTT
TRBJ2-7,NA,NA,TRBV29-1,CSAQTGTTYEQYF,TGCAGCGCACAGACAGGAACTACCTACGAGCAGTACTTC
TRBJ1-1,TRBD1,NA,TRBV28,CASSLATGTGPAFF,TGTGCCAGCAGTTTGGCTACCGGGACAGGGCCAGCTTTCTTT
TRBJ2-3,NA,NA,TRBV10-2,CASSEELRGQYF,TGCGCCAGCAGTGAAGAGCTCCGGGGGCAGTATTTT
TRBJ1-1,NA,NA,TRBV18,CASSFSEAATEAFF,TGTGCCAGCTCCTTCTCGGAAGCGGCAACGGAAGCTTTCTTT
TRBJ2-3,NA,NA,TRBV5-5,CASSLGGLWTDTQYF,TGTGCCAGCAGCCTAGGGGGATTGTGGACAGATACGCAGTATTTT
TRBJ1-2,NA,NA,TRBV2,CASSEDGDGGYTF,TGTGCCAGCAGTGAAGATGGGGACGGGGGCTACACCTTC
TRBJ1-4,NA,NA,TRBV5-1,CASSPNPTGMGSNEKLFF,TGCGCCAGCAGCCCGAATCCTACAGGGATGGGAAGTAATGAAAAACTGTTTTTT
TRBJ1-2,TRBD1,NA,TRBV18,CASSPGTGGNYGYTF,TGTGCCAGCTCACCCGGGACAGGGGGCAACTATGGCTACACCTTC
TRBJ1-2,NA,NA,TRBV18,CASSPPRTLNYGYTF,TGTGCCAGCTCACCACCCCGGACCTTAAACTATGGCTACACCTTC
TRBJ1-4,NA,NA,TRBV4-1,CASSPPQGTTNEKLFF,TGCGCCAGCAGCCCTCCACAGGGAACAACTAATGAAAAACTGTTTTTT
TRBJ2-5,TRBD1,NA,TRBV19,CASSTYRQGQETQYF,TGTGCCAGTAGTACCTACCGACAGGGCCAAGAGACCCAGTACTTC
TRBJ2-1,TRBD1,NA,TRBV5-1,CASSLRQGAWEQFF,TGCGCCAGCAGCTTGAGACAGGGGGCCTGGGAGCAGTTCTTC
TRBJ2-5,NA,NA,TRBV7-7,CASSLGYRETQYF,TGTGCCAGCAGCTTGGGCTACAGGGAGACCCAGTACTTC
TRBJ2-1,TRBD2,NA,TRBV29-1,CSVAASGGYNEQFF,TGCAGCGTTGCCGCTAGCGGGGGGTACAATGAGCAGTTCTTC
TRBJ1-4,TRBD1,NA,TRBV28,CASSEQGAGEKLFF,TGTGCCAGCAGTGAACAGGGGGCCGGTGAAAAACTGTTTTTT